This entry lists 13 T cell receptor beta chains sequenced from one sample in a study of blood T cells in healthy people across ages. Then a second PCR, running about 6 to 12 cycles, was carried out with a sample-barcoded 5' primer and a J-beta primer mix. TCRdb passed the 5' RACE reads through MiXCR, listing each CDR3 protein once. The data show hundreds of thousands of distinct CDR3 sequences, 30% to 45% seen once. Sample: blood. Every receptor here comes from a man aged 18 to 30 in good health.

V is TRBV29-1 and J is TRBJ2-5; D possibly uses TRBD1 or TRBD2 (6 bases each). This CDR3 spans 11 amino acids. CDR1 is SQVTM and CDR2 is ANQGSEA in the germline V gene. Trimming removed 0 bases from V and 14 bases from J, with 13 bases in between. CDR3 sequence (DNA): TGCAGCGTTGAAGATCGCGGGGACATCTACTTC. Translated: CSVEDRGDIYF.

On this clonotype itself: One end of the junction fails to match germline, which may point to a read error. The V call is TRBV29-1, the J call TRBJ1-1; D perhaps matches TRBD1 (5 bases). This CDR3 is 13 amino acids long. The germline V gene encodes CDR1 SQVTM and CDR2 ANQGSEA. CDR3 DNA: TGCAGCGGAGGAGACAGTAGGAACGCTGAAGCTTTCTTT. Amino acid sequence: CSGGDSRNAEAFF.

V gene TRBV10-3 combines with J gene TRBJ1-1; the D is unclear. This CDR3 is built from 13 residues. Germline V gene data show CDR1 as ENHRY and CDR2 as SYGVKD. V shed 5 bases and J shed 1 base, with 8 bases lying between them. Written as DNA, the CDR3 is TGTGCCATCAGTACGAAGCCGAACACTGAAGCTTTCTTT. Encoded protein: CAISTKPNTEAFF.

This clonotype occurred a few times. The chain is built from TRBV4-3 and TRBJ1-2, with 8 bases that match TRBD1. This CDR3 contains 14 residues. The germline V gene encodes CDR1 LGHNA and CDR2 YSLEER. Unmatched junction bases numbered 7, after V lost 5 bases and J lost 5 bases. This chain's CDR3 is CASSKDRDSYGYTF. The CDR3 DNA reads TGCGCCAGCAGCAAGGACAGGGACTCTTATGGCTACACCTTC.

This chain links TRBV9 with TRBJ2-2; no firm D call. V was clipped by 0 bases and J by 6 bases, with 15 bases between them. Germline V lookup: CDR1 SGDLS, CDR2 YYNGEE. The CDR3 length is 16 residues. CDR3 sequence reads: CASSVATESESGELFF. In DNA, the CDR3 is TGTGCCAGCAGCGTAGCTACCGAGTCCGAGTCCGGGGAGCTGTTTTTT.

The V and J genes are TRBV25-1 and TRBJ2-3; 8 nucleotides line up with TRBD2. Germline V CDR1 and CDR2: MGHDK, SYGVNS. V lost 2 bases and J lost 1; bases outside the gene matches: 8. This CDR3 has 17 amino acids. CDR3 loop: CASSEPIGAGGTDTQYF. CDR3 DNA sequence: TGTGCCAGCAGTGAACCGATAGGAGCGGGGGGCACAGATACGCAGTATTTT.

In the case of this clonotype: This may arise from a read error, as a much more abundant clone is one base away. CDR3 nucleotides: TGTGCCACCTCCCTGACCCAGGGCCCCTACGAGCAGTACTTC. This encodes CATSLTQGPYEQYF. The V gene is TRBV19, the J gene TRBJ2-7; possibly TRBD1 for D (5 bases). The V gene's germline CDR1 is LNHDA and CDR2 SQIVND (reference sequence). With 10 bases removed from V and 2 bases from J, the gap between germline ends came to 18 bases. The CDR3 loop spans 14 amino acids.

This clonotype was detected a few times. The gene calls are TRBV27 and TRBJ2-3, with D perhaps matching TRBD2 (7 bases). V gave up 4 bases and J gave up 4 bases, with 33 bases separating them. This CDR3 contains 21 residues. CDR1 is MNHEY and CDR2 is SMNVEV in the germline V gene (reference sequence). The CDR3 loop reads CASSSQSLARTGRERADTQYF. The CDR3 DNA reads TGTGCCAGCAGTTCGCAATCCTTGGCAAGAACAGGGAGGGAAAGGGCAGATACGCAGTATTTT.

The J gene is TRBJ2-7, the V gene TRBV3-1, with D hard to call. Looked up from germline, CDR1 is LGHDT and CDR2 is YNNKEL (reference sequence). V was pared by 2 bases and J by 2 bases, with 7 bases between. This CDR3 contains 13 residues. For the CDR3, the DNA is TGTGCCAGCAGCCAATTACGCCCCTACGAGCAGTACTTC. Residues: CASSQLRPYEQYF.

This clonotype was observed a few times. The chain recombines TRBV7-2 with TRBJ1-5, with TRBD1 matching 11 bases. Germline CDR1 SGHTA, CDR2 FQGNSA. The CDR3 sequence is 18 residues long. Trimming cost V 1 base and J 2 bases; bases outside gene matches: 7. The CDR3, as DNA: TGTGCCAGCAGCTTAGGACTGGACAGGGGGCGCGGCAATCAGCCCCAGCATTTT. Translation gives CASSLGLDRGRGNQPQHF.

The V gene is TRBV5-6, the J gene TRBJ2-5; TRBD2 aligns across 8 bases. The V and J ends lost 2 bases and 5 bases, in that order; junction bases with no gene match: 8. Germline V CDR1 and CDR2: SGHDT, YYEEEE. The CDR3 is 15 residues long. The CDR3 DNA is TGTGCCAGCAGCTTTGGTAGCGGGGTTGCGGAGACCCAGTACTTC. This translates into CASSFGSGVAETQYF.

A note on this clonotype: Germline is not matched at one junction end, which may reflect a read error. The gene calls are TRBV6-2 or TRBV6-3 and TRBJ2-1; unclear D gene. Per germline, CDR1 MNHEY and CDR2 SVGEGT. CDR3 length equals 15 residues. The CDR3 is CTSRLLGELGNEQFF. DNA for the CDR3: TGTACCAGCAGGCTTCTGGGCGAGCTGGGGAATGAGCAGTTCTTC.

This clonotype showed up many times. The CDR3 spells CASSQDGREQFF. CDR3 sequence (DNA): TGTGCCAGCAGCCAAGATGGGCGAGAGCAGTTCTTC. This chain uses TRBV4-2 with TRBJ2-1; D gene uncertain. The V gene lost 0 bases and the J gene lost 10 bases, with 7 bases spanning the gap. The CDR3 runs to 12 residues. Germline V lookup: CDR1 LGHNA, CDR2 YNFKEQ.